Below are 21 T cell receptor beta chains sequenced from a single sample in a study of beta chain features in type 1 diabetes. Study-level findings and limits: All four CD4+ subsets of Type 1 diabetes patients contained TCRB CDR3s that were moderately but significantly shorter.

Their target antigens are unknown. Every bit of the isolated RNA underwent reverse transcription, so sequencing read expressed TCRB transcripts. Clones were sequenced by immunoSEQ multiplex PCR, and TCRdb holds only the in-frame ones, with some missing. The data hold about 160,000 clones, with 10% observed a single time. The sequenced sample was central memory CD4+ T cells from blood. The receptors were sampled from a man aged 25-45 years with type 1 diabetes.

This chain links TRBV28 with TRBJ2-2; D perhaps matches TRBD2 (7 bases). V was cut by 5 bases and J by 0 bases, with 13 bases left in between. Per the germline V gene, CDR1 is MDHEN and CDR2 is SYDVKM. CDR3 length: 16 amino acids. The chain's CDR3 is CASSPSGGANTGELFF. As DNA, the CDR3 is TGTGCCAGCAGTCCCTCGGGGGGCGCGAACACCGGGGAGCTGTTTTTT.

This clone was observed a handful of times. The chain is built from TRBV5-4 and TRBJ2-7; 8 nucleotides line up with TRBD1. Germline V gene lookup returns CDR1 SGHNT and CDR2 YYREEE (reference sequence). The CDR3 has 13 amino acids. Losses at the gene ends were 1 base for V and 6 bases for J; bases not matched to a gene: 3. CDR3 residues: CASSLPQGGEQYF. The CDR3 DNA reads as TGTGCCAGCAGCTTGCCACAGGGGGGCGAGCAGTACTTC.

CDR3 amino acids: CASSATSVNTGELFF. The CDR3 DNA reads TGTGCCAGCAGTGCGACTAGCGTGAACACCGGGGAGCTGTTTTTT. V usage is TRBV28 and J usage is TRBJ2-2, with 8 bases that match TRBD2. The CDR3 has 15 amino acids. Germline assignment: CDR1 MDHEN and CDR2 SYDVKM. V gave up 5 bases and J gave up 1 base; unmatched junction bases: 3.

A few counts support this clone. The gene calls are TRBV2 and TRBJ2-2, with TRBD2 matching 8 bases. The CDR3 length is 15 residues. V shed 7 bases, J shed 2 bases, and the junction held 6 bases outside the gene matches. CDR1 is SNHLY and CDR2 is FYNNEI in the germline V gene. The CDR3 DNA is TGTGCCAGCACCTTTATAGCGGGAAACACCGGGGAGCTGTTTTTT. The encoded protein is CASTFIAGNTGELFF.

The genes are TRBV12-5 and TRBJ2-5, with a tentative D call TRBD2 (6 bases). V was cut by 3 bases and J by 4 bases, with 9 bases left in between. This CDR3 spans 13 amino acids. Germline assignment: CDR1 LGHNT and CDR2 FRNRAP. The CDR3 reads CASGFSGVETQYF. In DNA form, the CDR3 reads TGTGCTAGTGGTTTTTCGGGGGTAGAGACCCAGTACTTC.

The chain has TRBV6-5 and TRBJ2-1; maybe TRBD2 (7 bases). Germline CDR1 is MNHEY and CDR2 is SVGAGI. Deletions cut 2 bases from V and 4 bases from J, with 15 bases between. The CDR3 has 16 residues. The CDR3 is CASSYNSGGAYNEQFF. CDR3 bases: TGTGCCAGCAGTTACAATTCGGGGGGCGCTTACAATGAGCAGTTCTTC.

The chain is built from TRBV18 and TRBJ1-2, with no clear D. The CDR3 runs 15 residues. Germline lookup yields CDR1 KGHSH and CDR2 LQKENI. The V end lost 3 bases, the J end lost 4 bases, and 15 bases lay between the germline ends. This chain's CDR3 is CASSPQEGSSYGYTF. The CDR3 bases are TGTGCCAGCTCACCGCAGGAGGGCAGTAGCTATGGCTACACCTTC.

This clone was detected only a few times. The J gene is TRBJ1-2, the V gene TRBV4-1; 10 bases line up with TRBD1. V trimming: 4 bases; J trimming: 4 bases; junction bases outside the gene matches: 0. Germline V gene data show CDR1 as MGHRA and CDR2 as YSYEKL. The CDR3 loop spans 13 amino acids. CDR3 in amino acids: CASSRDRGYGYTF. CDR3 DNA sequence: TGCGCCAGCAGCCGGGACAGGGGCTATGGCTACACCTTC.

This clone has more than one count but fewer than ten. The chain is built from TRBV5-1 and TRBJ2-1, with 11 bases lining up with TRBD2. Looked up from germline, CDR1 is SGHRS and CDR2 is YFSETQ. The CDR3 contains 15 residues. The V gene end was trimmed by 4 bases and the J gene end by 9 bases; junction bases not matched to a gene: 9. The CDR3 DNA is TGCGCCAGCAGCATCACTAGCGGGAGCGGGGGTGAGCAGTTCTTC. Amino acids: CASSITSGSGGEQFF.

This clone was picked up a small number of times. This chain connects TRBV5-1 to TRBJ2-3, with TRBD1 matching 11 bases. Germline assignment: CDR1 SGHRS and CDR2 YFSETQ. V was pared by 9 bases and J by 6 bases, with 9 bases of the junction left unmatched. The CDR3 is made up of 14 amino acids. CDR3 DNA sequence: TGCGCCACCAATTCCGGGACAGGGGGTGATACGCAGTATTTT. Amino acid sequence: CATNSGTGGDTQYF.

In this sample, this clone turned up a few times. CDR3 in DNA: TGTGCCAGCAGTGTAACCTACGAGCAGTACTTC. It encodes CASSVTYEQYF. V gene TRBV2 combines with J gene TRBJ2-7; D is ambiguous. The germline V gene encodes CDR1 SNHLY and CDR2 FYNNEI. The CDR3 runs to 11 residues. V dropped 4 bases and J dropped 2 bases, with 3 bases sitting between them.

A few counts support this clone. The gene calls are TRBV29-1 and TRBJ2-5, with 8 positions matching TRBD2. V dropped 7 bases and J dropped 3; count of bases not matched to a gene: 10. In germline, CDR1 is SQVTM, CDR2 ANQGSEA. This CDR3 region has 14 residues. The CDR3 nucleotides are TGCAGCGGGGGGACTAGTTATTTGGAAGAGACCCAGTACTTC. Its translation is CSGGTSYLEETQYF. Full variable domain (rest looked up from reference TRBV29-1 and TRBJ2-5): SAVISQKPSRDICQRGTSLTIQCQVDSQVTMMFWYRQQPGQSLTLIATANQGSEATYESGFVIDKFPISRPNLTFSTLTVSNMSPEDSSIYLCSGGTSYLEETQYFGPGTRLLVL.

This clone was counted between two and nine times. For the CDR3, the DNA is TGTGCCAGCAGCGTAGAACCCCGGGGAGGAGAGACCCAGTACTTC. Protein sequence: CASSVEPRGGETQYF. The V and J genes are TRBV9 and TRBJ2-5; perhaps TRBD2 as D (6 bases). Germline V gene sequence: CDR1 SGDLS, CDR2 YYNGEE. There are 15 residues in the CDR3. V lost 0 bases and J 4 bases, leaving 13 bases between the germline ends. The complete variable domain, with remaining parts taken from reference TRBV9 and TRBJ2-5, reads DSGVTQTPKHLITATGQRVTLRCSPRSGDLSVYWYQQSLDQGLQFLIQYYNGEERAKGNILERFSAQQFPDLHSELNLSSLELGDSALYFCASSVEPRGGETQYFGPGTRLLVL.

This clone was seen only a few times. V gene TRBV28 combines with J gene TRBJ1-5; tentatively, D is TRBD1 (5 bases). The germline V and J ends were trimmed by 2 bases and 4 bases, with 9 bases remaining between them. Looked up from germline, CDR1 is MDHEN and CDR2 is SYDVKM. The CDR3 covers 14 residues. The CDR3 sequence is CASSLIAGNQPQHF. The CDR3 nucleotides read TGTGCCAGCAGTTTAATCGCAGGGAATCAGCCCCAGCATTTT.

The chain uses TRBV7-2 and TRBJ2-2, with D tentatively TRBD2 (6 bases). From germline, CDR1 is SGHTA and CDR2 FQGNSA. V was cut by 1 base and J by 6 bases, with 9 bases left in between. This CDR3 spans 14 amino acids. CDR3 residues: CASSLERRAGELFF. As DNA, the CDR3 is TGTGCCAGCAGCTTAGAGAGGAGGGCCGGGGAGCTGTTTTTT.

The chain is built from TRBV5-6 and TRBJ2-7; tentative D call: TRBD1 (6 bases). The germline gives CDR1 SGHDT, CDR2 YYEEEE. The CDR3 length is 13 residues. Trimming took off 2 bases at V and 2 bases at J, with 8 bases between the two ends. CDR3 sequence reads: CASSLGGPYEQYF. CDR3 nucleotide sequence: TGTGCCAGCAGCTTAGGGGGTCCCTACGAGCAGTACTTC.

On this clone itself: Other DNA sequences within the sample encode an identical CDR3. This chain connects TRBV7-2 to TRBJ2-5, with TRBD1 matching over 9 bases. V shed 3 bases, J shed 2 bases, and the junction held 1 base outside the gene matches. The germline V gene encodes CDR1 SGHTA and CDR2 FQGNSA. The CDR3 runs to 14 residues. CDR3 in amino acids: CASSLTGGQETQYF. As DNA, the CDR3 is TGTGCCAGCAGCTTGACAGGGGGTCAAGAGACCCAGTACTTC.

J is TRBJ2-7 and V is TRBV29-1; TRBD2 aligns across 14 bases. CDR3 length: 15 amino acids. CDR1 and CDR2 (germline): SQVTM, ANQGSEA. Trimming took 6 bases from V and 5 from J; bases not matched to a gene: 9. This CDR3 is CSVPRTSGRFDEQYF. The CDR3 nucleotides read TGCAGCGTACCTCGGACTAGCGGGAGGTTTGACGAGCAGTACTTC.

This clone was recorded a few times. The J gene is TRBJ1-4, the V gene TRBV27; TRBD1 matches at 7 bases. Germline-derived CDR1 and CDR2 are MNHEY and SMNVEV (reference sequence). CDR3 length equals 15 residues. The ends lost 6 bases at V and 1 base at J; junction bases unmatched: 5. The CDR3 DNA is TGTGCCAGCAGCGCTTCAGGGGGAACTAATGAAAAACTGTTTTTT. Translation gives CASSASGGTNEKLFF.

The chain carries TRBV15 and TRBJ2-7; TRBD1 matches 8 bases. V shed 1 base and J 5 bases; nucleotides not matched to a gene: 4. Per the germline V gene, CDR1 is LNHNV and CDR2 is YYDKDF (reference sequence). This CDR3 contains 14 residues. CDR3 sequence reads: CATSRATGDHEQYF. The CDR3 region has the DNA TGTGCCACCAGCAGAGCGACAGGGGACCACGAGCAGTACTTC.

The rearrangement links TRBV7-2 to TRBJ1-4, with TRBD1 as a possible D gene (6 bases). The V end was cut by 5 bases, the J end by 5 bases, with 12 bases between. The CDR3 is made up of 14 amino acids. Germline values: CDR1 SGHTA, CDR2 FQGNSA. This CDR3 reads CASSPRTENEKLFF. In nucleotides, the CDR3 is TGTGCCAGCAGCCCTCGGACAGAAAATGAAAAACTGTTTTTT.